Below are 11 T cell receptor beta chains sequenced from a single sample in a study of T cell repertoires in cytomegalovirus infection. MiXCR, applied by TCRdb to the reads, yields one record per CDR3 protein. This table has some 920,000 distinct CDR3 sequences, less than 40% appearing once. Which antigens these TCRs recognize remains unknown. The starting material was cultured CD8+ T cells from PBMCs, obtained from culture after CMV antigen stimulation. The source of these receptors is a human donor in good health (CMV status not recorded). Some clones in this sample may be carry-over from other donors' samples.

This clonotype was picked up many times. This rearrangement joins TRBV7-9 to TRBJ1-1; D is unresolved. Trimming pared 5 bases from V and 6 bases from J, leaving 10 bases between. The germline V gene encodes CDR1 SEHNR and CDR2 FQNEAQ (reference sequence). The CDR3 extends over 12 amino acids. The CDR3 reads CASSITPPEAFF. The CDR3 DNA follows: TGTGCCAGCAGCATAACCCCCCCTGAAGCTTTCTTT. The variable domain in full, with the rest retrieved from reference TRBV7-9 and TRBJ1-1, is DTGVSQNPRHKITKRGQNVTFRCDPISEHNRLYWYRQTLGQGPEFLTYFQNEAQLEKSRLLSDRFSAERPKGSFSTLEIQRTEQGDSAMYLCASSITPPEAFFGQGTRLTVV.

This clonotype was picked up many times. The chain recombines TRBV7-2 with TRBJ1-6; D may be TRBD1 (5 bases). CDR3 length: 15 residues. The ends were cut back, 5 bases at V and 6 bases at J, with 14 bases in the middle. Germline CDR1 and CDR2: SGHTA and FQGNSA. CDR3 nucleotide sequence: TGTGCCAGCAGCCCCGGGACGGCCGCTAATTCACCCCTCCACTTT. Its protein is CASSPGTAANSPLHF.

The chain uses TRBV20-1 and TRBJ1-1; 8 bases line up with TRBD1. V lost 1 base, J lost 6 bases, and 1 base stayed unmatched. The CDR3 sequence is 12 residues long. Looked up from germline, CDR1 is DFQATT and CDR2 is SNEGSKA (reference sequence). CDR3 amino acids: CSARADRAEAFF. The DNA of the CDR3 is TGCAGTGCTAGAGCGGACAGGGCTGAAGCTTTCTTT.

This clonotype was seen more than once but under ten times. The V and J genes are TRBV2 and TRBJ2-1, with TRBD2 identical over 8 bases. V was clipped by 1 base and J by 6 bases; unmatched bases: 11. The CDR3 is 17 amino acids. CDR1 is SNHLY and CDR2 is FYNNEI in the germline V gene. In nucleotides, the CDR3 is TGTGCCAGCAGTGAAGGGGTATTAGCGGGGAGGCGCAATGAGCAGTTCTTC. This gives the protein CASSEGVLAGRRNEQFF.

This clonotype was seen a few times. V gene TRBV7-6 combines with J gene TRBJ1-1, with TRBD1 identical over 9 bases. Germline CDR1 is SGHVS and CDR2 is FNYEAQ. The CDR3 contains 14 residues. After removal of 5 bases from V and 6 bases from J, the junction contained 7 bases not matched to a gene. Here the CDR3 DNA reads TGTGCCAGCAGCACACAGGGGGCTCGGGCTGAAGCTTTCTTT. It encodes CASSTQGARAEAFF.

The chain employs TRBV29-1 and TRBJ2-2; D uncertain. Trimming removed 4 bases from V and 4 bases from J, with 19 bases in between. The CDR3 runs to 16 residues. Germline V gene data show CDR1 as SQVTM and CDR2 as ANQGSEA. CDR3 in DNA: TGCAGCGTTGTGTTCTTCCGGAAGAGTCCCACCGGGGAGCTGTTTTTT. Amino acid sequence: CSVVFFRKSPTGELFF.

This clonotype has only a few counts. This chain links TRBV27 with TRBJ2-1; D possibly corresponds to TRBD2 (7 bases). The length of the CDR3 is 14 residues. Germline loops: CDR1 MNHEY, CDR2 SMNVEV (reference sequence). Trimming pared 3 bases from V and 5 bases from J, leaving 11 bases between. CDR3 coding DNA: TGTGCCAGCAGTTTCGGGGGGCCAGACAATGAGCAGTTCTTC. This translates into CASSFGGPDNEQFF.

The CDR3 DNA is TGTGCCAGTAGTATAGCGGGGACGAACCGCTACAATGAGCAGTTCTTC. This codes for CASSIAGTNRYNEQFF. The chain has TRBV19 and TRBJ2-1; D assignment may be TRBD1 or TRBD2 (5 bases each). Trimming shortened V by 1 base and J by 3 bases, and 13 bases separated the two germline ends. Germline loops: CDR1 LNHDA, CDR2 SQIVND (reference sequence). There are 16 residues in the CDR3. The complete variable domain, with remaining parts taken from reference TRBV19 and TRBJ2-1, reads DGGITQSPKYLFRKEGQNVTLSCEQNLNHDAMYWYRQDPGQGLRLIYYSQIVNDFQKGDIAEGYSVSREKKESFPLTVTSAQKNPTAFYLCASSIAGTNRYNEQFFGPGTRLTVL.

The chain joins TRBV6-6 to TRBJ2-7; D ambiguous. Trimming removed 0 bases at V and 6 bases at J, with 12 bases between. The CDR3 sequence is 14 residues long. From germline, CDR1 is MNHNY and CDR2 SVGAGI (reference sequence). CDR3 coding DNA: TGTGCCAGCAGTTACTCGTTAGTCAGAGGCGAGCAGTACTTC. The encoded protein is CASSYSLVRGEQYF.

This clonotype was seen a handful of times. The chain has TRBV25-1 and TRBJ2-3, with D uncertain. CDR1 MGHDK and CDR2 SYGVNS come from the germline V gene. This CDR3 is 14 amino acids long. V lost 2 bases, J lost 0 bases, and 6 bases lay in between. The DNA for the CDR3 is TGTGCCAGCAGTGAAGAGCTTAGCACAGATACGCAGTATTTT. Its translation is CASSEELSTDTQYF.

In its sample, this clonotype was seen many times. The gene calls are TRBV7-6 and TRBJ1-3, with D perhaps matching TRBD1 (5 bases). V lost 5 bases and J lost 8, with 13 bases in between. The CDR3 runs to 13 residues. CDR1 and CDR2 from the germline V gene are SGHVS and FNYEAQ. CDR3 bases: TGTGCCAGCAGCGTGGGACTACGGGACACCATATATTTT. This encodes CASSVGLRDTIYF.